The clone carrying this TCR beta chain was recorded a few times. Sequencing relied on a cDNA template that was reverse transcribed from extracted RNA. Sequencing was performed with immunoSEQ multiplex PCR; in TCRdb, only in-frame clones are kept and a portion is missing. This table holds roughly 190,000 clones, under 80% found once. Trimming removed 4 bases from V and 2 bases from J, with 14 bases in between. Germline V gene data show CDR1 as SQVTM and CDR2 as ANQGSEA. The CDR3 extends over 14 amino acids. This record comes from a study of CD8+ T cells in alopecia areata. Specified treatment: oral pan-JAK inhibitor, 5-10 mg twice daily. Those with alopecia areata gave lesional scalp punch biopsies and peripheral blood.

The source material was CD4+ T cells sorted from blood, sampled at week 49, from a patient treated with tofacitinib. The J gene is TRBJ1-1, the V gene TRBV29-1; D is unresolved. The TCR comes from a human donor with alopecia areata. CDR3 in DNA: TGCAGCGTTGTACGCGGCGGACGAAACACTGAAGCTTTCTTT. Its translation is CSVVRGGRNTEAFF.